This T cell receptor beta chain was captured by sequencing in a study of T cells in Graves' hyperthyroidism and ophthalmopathy. This clonotype was seen ten or more times. The CDR3 runs 16 residues. The germline gives CDR1 ENHRY, CDR2 SYGVKD. Germline trimming cut 10 bases from V and 9 bases from J; bases unmatched to any gene: 21. TCR beta CDR3 region amplification was performed from RNA transcripts. The TCR CDR3 was amplified in a first-round RT-PCR using the HTBI primer set. TCRdb recomputed calls from the multiplex PCR reads with MiXCR, one row per CDR3 protein. Of fewer than 450,000 distinct CDR3 sequences in the sample, 13% to 15% are singletons; the top ten hold approximately 19%.

The receptor comes from an older woman with Graves' ophthalmopathy. Sequencing was carried out using blood. V and J are TRBV10-3 and TRBJ2-7; 10 positions agree with TRBD1. In DNA, the CDR3 is TGTGCCAGCAATAAGATACCGGGACAGGGGAAATTTGTGCAGTACTTC. Translating gives CASNKIPGQGKFVQYF.